A single sample gave rise to the 31 T cell receptor beta chains below, sequenced in a study of blood T cells in healthy people across ages. Then a second PCR, running roughly 7 to 11 cycles, was carried out with a sample-barcoded 5' primer and a J-beta primer mix. TCRdb processed the 5' RACE reads anew with MiXCR; each CDR3 protein has one entry. Here the sample spans about 730,000 distinct CDR3 sequences, approximately 43% being singletons. The sample comprised blood. These receptors all stem from a woman in her sixties in good health.

This chain joins TRBV29-1 and TRBJ2-5; 11 bases are shared with TRBD2. CDR1 and CDR2 (germline): SQVTM, ANQGSEA. This CDR3 has 14 amino acids. With 6 bases clipped from V and 4 bases from J, the junction kept 7 bases outside the gene matches. CDR3 bases: TGCAGCGTCGACAGTACTAGCGGGGGAGAGACCCAGTACTTC. Translating gives CSVDSTSGGETQYF.

The chain recombines TRBV6-2 or TRBV6-3 with TRBJ2-7; 7 positions match TRBD2. Trimming took 6 bases from V and 2 from J; bases not matched to a gene: 7. The CDR3 runs 14 residues. In germline, CDR1 is MNHEY, CDR2 SVGEGT. The CDR3, as DNA: TGTGCCAGCAGAAAAGGACTAGTAGCCTACGAGCAGTACTTC. It translates to CASRKGLVAYEQYF.

The chain carries TRBV12-3 or TRBV12-4 and TRBJ2-3; perhaps TRBD1 as D (6 bases). The CDR3 has 17 amino acids. Trimming removed 9 bases from V and 4 bases from J, with 26 bases in between. The CDR3 loop is CASVLGGVIVSSDTQYF. Written as DNA, the CDR3 is TGTGCCAGTGTTTTAGGGGGAGTGATAGTGTCGTCAGATACGCAGTATTTT.

The chain carries TRBV10-3 and TRBJ1-4, with D possibly being TRBD1 (5 bases). This CDR3 has 18 residues. V was trimmed by 2 bases and J by 3 bases, leaving 19 bases between them. Germline CDR1 ENHRY, CDR2 SYGVKD. CDR3 in amino acids: CAISEDRGHKAPNEKLFF. The CDR3 nucleotides are TGTGCCATCAGTGAGGATAGGGGCCACAAGGCTCCTAATGAAAAACTGTTTTTT.

This clonotype appeared a few times. The chain combines TRBV27 with TRBJ1-6; TRBD1 agrees at 7 bases. The CDR3 is 16 residues long. V shed 4 bases and J 9 bases; nucleotides not matched to a gene: 12. Germline CDR1 is MNHEY and CDR2 is SMNVEV (reference sequence). CDR3 nucleotides: TGTGCCAGCAGTTCCCCAAGCCGACAGGGTACTTCACCCCTCCACTTT. Encoded protein: CASSSPSRQGTSPLHF.

There are many counts of this clonotype. This rearrangement joins TRBV6-2 or TRBV6-3 to TRBJ1-2; weak D call: TRBD1 (6 bases). The CDR3 runs to 13 residues. The V and J ends lost 6 bases and 4 bases respectively, with 12 bases between them. Germline values: CDR1 MNHEY, CDR2 SVGEGT. The CDR3: CASRQGHGYGYTF. In DNA form, the CDR3 reads TGTGCCAGCAGGCAGGGACACGGCTATGGCTACACCTTC.

With respect to this clonotype: A read error may produce the germline difference seen at one junction end. V usage is TRBV7-3 and J usage is TRBJ2-3; unclear D gene. Germline CDR1 SGHTA, CDR2 FQGTGA. CDR3 size: 15 residues. The CDR3 loop is CAGSLDSYQADTQYF. CDR3 sequence (DNA): TGTGCCGGCAGCTTAGATAGCTATCAGGCAGATACGCAGTATTTT.

Many counts were recorded for this clonotype. A much larger clone sits a single nucleotide away, making a read error possible. The genes are TRBV7-3 and TRBJ2-3, with D possibly TRBD2 on 7 matching bases. The germline V gene encodes CDR1 SGHTA and CDR2 FQGTGA. This CDR3 comprises 14 residues. Trimming pared 5 bases from V and 2 bases from J, leaving 11 bases between. DNA of the CDR3: TGTGCCAGCAGCGTGGGGGGGGCCACAGATACGCAGTATTTT. Its translation is CASSVGGATDTQYF.

This clonotype was picked up a small number of times. A much more abundant neighbour one base away suggests this may be a read error. The gene calls are TRBV9 and TRBJ2-1; 7 bases fit TRBD2. The CDR3 has 15 residues. Germline CDR1 reads SGDLS; CDR2 reads YYNGEE. V dropped 2 bases and J dropped 7; count of bases not matched to a gene: 9. CDR3 sequence: CASSVTRTSGNEQFF. The CDR3 DNA sequence: TGTGCCAGCAGCGTCACGAGGACTAGTGGGAATGAGCAGTTCTTC. Using reference TRBV9 and TRBJ2-1 for the parts outside the CDR3, the full variable domain is DSGVTQTPKHLITATGQRVTLRCSPRSGDLSVYWYQQSLDQGLQFLIQYYNGEERAKGNILERFSAQQFPDLHSELNLSSLELGDSALYFCASSVTRTSGNEQFFGPGTRLTVL.

The table lists this clonotype with a few counts. The V gene is TRBV18, the J gene TRBJ2-7, with TRBD1 as a possible D gene (6 bases). Trimming removed 2 bases at V and 6 bases at J, with 14 bases between. Germline V CDR1 and CDR2: KGHSH, LQKENI. The CDR3 covers 14 residues. This CDR3 reads CASSPDPGAVEQYF. CDR3 bases: TGTGCCAGCTCACCAGATCCAGGGGCGGTCGAGCAGTACTTC.

The chain is built from TRBV20-1 and TRBJ1-3; D is undetermined. V shed 6 bases and J shed 4 bases, with 13 bases lying between them. From germline, CDR1 is DFQATT and CDR2 SNEGSKA (reference sequence). The length of the CDR3 is 13 residues. The CDR3 is CSAPSYEGNTIYF. CDR3 coding DNA: TGCAGTGCCCCAAGCTATGAAGGAAACACCATATATTTT.

The chain carries TRBV18 and TRBJ2-7, with no clear D. Germline V lookup: CDR1 KGHSH, CDR2 LQKENI. Trimming pared 0 bases from V and 1 base from J, leaving 10 bases between. The CDR3 sequence is 15 residues long. Written as DNA, the CDR3 is TGTGCCAGCTCACCACCGCTGGGAACTTCCTACGAGCAGTACTTC. Its translation is CASSPPLGTSYEQYF.

The sample holds many counts of this clonotype. The rearrangement links TRBV28 to TRBJ1-4, with D hard to call. Looked up from germline, CDR1 is MDHEN and CDR2 is SYDVKM. The CDR3 contains 14 residues. Trimming removed 5 bases at V and 4 bases at J, with 11 bases between. The DNA of the CDR3 is TGTGCCAGCAGTAATATCTACCTTAATGAAAAACTGTTTTTT. Translated: CASSNIYLNEKLFF.

This clonotype has a count of ten or more. The chain joins TRBV27 to TRBJ2-1, with unresolved D. This CDR3 contains 13 residues. V dropped 7 bases and J dropped 4 bases, with 11 bases sitting between them. Germline V lookup: CDR1 MNHEY, CDR2 SMNVEV (reference sequence). CDR3 protein: CASTPTGYNEQFF. The DNA of the CDR3 is TGTGCCAGCACCCCCACTGGATACAATGAGCAGTTCTTC.

This clonotype was detected a few times. The chain employs TRBV7-9 and TRBJ1-1; D not resolved. Germline values: CDR1 SEHNR, CDR2 FQNEAQ (reference sequence). Trimming stripped 0 bases from V and 5 bases from J, with 13 bases between. The CDR3 spans 15 residues. Here the CDR3 DNA reads TGTGCCAGCAGCTTAGCAGGCGGGGTGGTTACTGAAGCTTTCTTT. It codes for CASSLAGGVVTEAFF.

Comment on this clonotype: With a much larger clone just one base away, this may be a read error. The V and J genes are TRBV4-1 and TRBJ2-3, with 8 bases fitting TRBD2. The germline gives CDR1 MGHRA, CDR2 YSYEKL. This CDR3 is 15 amino acids long. Unmatched junction bases numbered 3, after V lost 3 bases and J lost 1 base. In DNA, the CDR3 is TGCGCCAGCAGCCATGAGACTAGCGGCACAGATACGCAGTATTTT. As protein: CASSHETSGTDTQYF.

The chain joins TRBV5-1 to TRBJ2-2, with a tentative D call TRBD1 (5 bases). The length of the CDR3 is 15 residues. Trimming removed 0 bases from V and 3 bases from J, with 9 bases in between. In germline, CDR1 is SGHRS, CDR2 YFSETQ. The CDR3 reads CASSLGQTDTGELFF. CDR3 in DNA: TGCGCCAGCAGCTTGGGACAGACGGACACCGGGGAGCTGTTTTTT. Full variable domain (remainder filled in from reference TRBV5-1 and TRBJ2-2): KAGVTQTPRYLIKTRGQQVTLSCSPISGHRSVSWYQQTPGQGLQFLFEYFSETQRNKGNFPGRFSGRQFSNSRSEMNVSTLELGDSALYLCASSLGQTDTGELFFGEGSRLTVL.

The genes are TRBV3-1 and TRBJ2-2; 7 nucleotides align to TRBD2. After removal of 0 bases from V and 5 bases from J, the junction contained 9 bases not matched to a gene. Germline CDR1 reads LGHDT; CDR2 reads YNNKEL (reference sequence). CDR3 length: 17 amino acids. The CDR3 DNA sequence: TGTGCCAGCAGCCAAGATCATGGCGGGGGTTCGACCGGGGAGCTGTTTTTT. Its protein is CASSQDHGGGSTGELFF. Together with reference TRBV3-1 and TRBJ2-2, the CDR3 gives the full variable domain: DTAVSQTPKYLVTQMGNDKSIKCEQNLGHDTMYWYKQDSKKFLKIMFSYNNKELIINETVPNRFSPKSPDKAHLNLHINSLELGDSAVYFCASSQDHGGGSTGELFFGEGSRLTVL.

This clonotype was detected only a few times. The J gene is TRBJ1-2, the V gene TRBV4-1, with TRBD1 matching over 8 bases. The trim removed 3 bases at V and 2 bases at J, leaving 5 bases unmatched. Germline V gene sequence: CDR1 MGHRA, CDR2 YSYEKL. This CDR3 is built from 15 residues. Written as DNA, the CDR3 is TGCGCCAGCAGCCAGGACAGGGTGGCGAACTATGGCTACACCTTC. Encoded protein: CASSQDRVANYGYTF.

This clonotype appeared a few times. The chain employs TRBV5-1 and TRBJ1-6, with 8 nucleotides matching TRBD1. The V and J ends lost 4 bases and 9 bases, in that order; junction bases with no gene match: 9. The CDR3 has 15 residues. From germline, CDR1 is SGHRS and CDR2 YFSETQ. The CDR3 region has the DNA TGCGCCAGCAGCGCGGGACAGGCCATGGGTTCACCCCTCCACTTT. It yields the protein CASSAGQAMGSPLHF.

The chain joins TRBV5-1 to TRBJ2-6; D gene ambiguous. Germline CDR1 is SGHRS and CDR2 is YFSETQ. The ends were cut back, 4 bases at V and 4 bases at J, with 15 bases in the middle. CDR3 length: 16 residues. As DNA, the CDR3 is TGCGCCAGCAGCCCGGACCTGGGTTCCGGGGCCAACGTCCTGACTTTC. It codes for CASSPDLGSGANVLTF.

This clonotype was seen ten or more times. The J gene is TRBJ2-7, the V gene TRBV6-5, with 10 positions matching TRBD2. Germline CDR1 MNHEY, CDR2 SVGAGI. J was trimmed by 2 bases and V by 6 bases; bases with no gene match: 4. The length of the CDR3 is 14 residues. The CDR3 coding sequence is TGTGCCAGCAGCATAGCGGGAGGTACCTACGAGCAGTACTTC. Translation: CASSIAGGTYEQYF.

The chain recombines TRBV28 with TRBJ2-7; 11 nucleotides align to TRBD1. The CDR3 has 16 amino acids. Per germline, CDR1 MDHEN and CDR2 SYDVKM. V dropped 2 bases and J dropped 7; count of bases not matched to a gene: 10. The CDR3 loop reads CASSLPGQGVDGEQYF. The CDR3 DNA is TGTGCCAGCAGTTTACCGGGACAGGGGGTGGATGGAGAGCAGTACTTC.

Here the CDR3 DNA reads TGTGCCAGCAGCTTTAGGGGAGAGGGCCCCTACGAGCAGTACTTC. Translating gives CASSFRGEGPYEQYF. The rearrangement uses TRBV11-2 and TRBJ2-7; D possibly uses TRBD1 or TRBD2 (5 bases each). Germline V gene data show CDR1 as SGHAT and CDR2 as FQNNGV. The CDR3 runs to 15 residues. V lost 3 bases, J lost 2 bases, and 14 bases lay in between.

This clonotype was seen a handful of times. The genes are TRBV7-9 and TRBJ2-1; D is unresolved. The germline V gene has CDR1 SEHNR and CDR2 FQNEAQ (reference sequence). The V end was cut by 2 bases, the J end by 7 bases, with 15 bases between. The CDR3 totals 15 residues. CDR3 nucleotide sequence: TGTGCCAGCAGCTTAATAAAGGTTGCAATTAATGAGCAGTTCTTC. Protein: CASSLIKVAINEQFF.

This clonotype has only a few counts. The chain recombines TRBV10-3 with TRBJ2-1; D ambiguous. From germline, CDR1 is ENHRY and CDR2 SYGVKD. CDR3 length equals 13 residues. The V end lost 6 bases, the J end lost 2 bases, and 8 bases lay between the germline ends. The CDR3 coding sequence is TGTGCCATCAGGCAAGACCCCTACAATGAGCAGTTCTTC. Translated, it gives CAIRQDPYNEQFF.

This sequence joins TRBV6-2 or TRBV6-3 and TRBJ2-1; perhaps TRBD2 as D (5 bases). Germline V gene sequence: CDR1 MNHEY, CDR2 SVGEGT. This CDR3 comprises 15 residues. With 5 bases removed from V and 3 bases from J, the gap between germline ends came to 14 bases. The DNA for the CDR3 is TGTGCCAGCAGTAGGCCGGGAACTTACTACAATGAGCAGTTCTTC. Its translation is CASSRPGTYYNEQFF.

The chain links TRBV7-9 to TRBJ2-7; no definite D call. Germline V gene data show CDR1 as SEHNR and CDR2 as FQNEAQ (reference sequence). Trimming took 4 bases from V and 0 from J, leaving 16 bases between them. The CDR3 is 16 amino acids. This chain's CDR3 is CASSSMRTRSSYEQYF. For the CDR3, the DNA is TGTGCCAGCAGCTCGATGCGGACGAGGAGCTCCTACGAGCAGTACTTC.

This clonotype has only a few counts. The chain combines TRBV11-2 with TRBJ1-1; weak D call: TRBD1 (5 bases). The CDR3 loop spans 13 amino acids. Germline loops: CDR1 SGHAT, CDR2 FQNNGV. V gave up 3 bases and J gave up 3 bases, with 8 bases separating them. CDR3 sequence reads: CASSFVGDTEAFF. Here the CDR3 DNA reads TGTGCCAGCAGCTTTGTAGGGGACACTGAAGCTTTCTTT.

There are a few counts of this clonotype. J is TRBJ1-1 and V is TRBV5-1, with 10 positions matching TRBD1. The CDR3 runs 16 residues. Germline CDR1 reads SGHRS; CDR2 reads YFSETQ. V trimming: 0 bases; J trimming: 3 bases; junction bases outside the gene matches: 5. The CDR3 is CASSLDFGTGDTEAFF. CDR3 DNA: TGCGCCAGCAGCTTGGATTTCGGGACAGGGGACACTGAAGCTTTCTTT.

This clonotype was counted once. A read error may explain this, as a much larger clone is one base away. The V and J genes are TRBV10-3 and TRBJ2-7; possibly TRBD2 for D (5 bases). The CDR3 sequence is 12 residues long. The V gene's germline CDR1 is ENHRY and CDR2 SYGVKD. V lost 3 bases and J 5 bases, leaving 8 bases between the germline ends. CDR3 sequence reads: CAISEGLDEQYF. The CDR3 DNA is TGTGCCATCAGTGAAGGACTCGACGAGCAGTACTTC.